The table lists the clone carrying this TCR beta chain with a few counts. Its antigen is unidentified. The junction departs from germline at one end; a sequencing error may be responsible. This sample is part of a study of type 1 regulatory T cells. Study-wide background: This in vitro CD4 product, T-allo10, is enriched for Tr1 cells and alloantigen-specific.

This CDR3 is built from 13 residues. Germline assignment: CDR1 LGHDT and CDR2 YNNKEL (reference sequence). Study results and limitations: Tr1 cells had a more restricted TCR repertoire than non-Tr1 cells.

TCRdb reprocessed the reads with MiXCR, giving one entry per CDR3 protein. The sample consists of roughly 71,000 distinct CDR3 sequences, roughly 20% of them appearing once. The chain uses TRBV3-1 and TRBJ2-3; 7 bases fit TRBD1. This clonotype was sampled from a human donor in good health. Sequences were obtained from cultured type 1 regulatory T (Tr1) cells, either the whole culture or a sorted fraction (not recorded which). DNA for the CDR3: TGCGCCAGCAGCAACACAGGGGTTAGTACGCAGTATTTT. It specifies CASSNTGVSTQYF.